This record concerns one T cell receptor beta chain sequence. The entry originates in a study of blood T cell repertoires in COVID-19. Study background: Sample material is recorded as cDNA or gDNA derived from T cells, B-cell-depleted T cells, or PBMCs.

The V and J ends lost 0 bases and 4 bases respectively, with 10 bases between them. This CDR3 is 14 amino acids long. Methods used by the authors: Reference gene primer amplification in the assay estimated nucleated cell counts. Produced via immunoSEQ multiplex PCR; TCRdb's table is partial and in-frame only. That table supplies the V and J calls and clone size; D and trimming were determined from the DNA. The data contain some 200,000 clones, 81% of them seen just once; the ten biggest clones take up around 8.9%. This TCR derives from a woman in her forties or fifties with acute COVID-19. The rearrangement links TRBV23-1 to TRBJ2-7, with D hard to call. TRBV23-1 is an ORF, with its function uncertain. Material: PBMCs or T cells enriched from blood (not recorded which). This CDR3 is CASSQSRIRYEQYF. The CDR3 region has the DNA TGCGCCAGCAGTCAATCCAGGATAAGGTACGAGCAGTACTTC.